Listed here are 22 T cell receptor beta chains from one sample, sequenced in a study of blood T cell repertoires in COVID-19. Using immunoSEQ multiplex PCR, the repertoire was profiled, and TCRdb retains in-frame clones only, with some absent. The data contain some 120,000 clones, approximately 83% of them seen just once; the ten biggest clones take up under 0.85%. The material sequenced was peripheral blood. These receptors came from a woman aged 70-85 years with acute or convalescent COVID-19.

The chain employs TRBV7-3 and TRBJ1-6; 7 positions agree with TRBD1. Unmatched junction bases numbered 11, after V lost 2 bases and J lost 7 bases. The germline V gene has CDR1 SGHTA and CDR2 FQGTGA. This CDR3 comprises 17 residues. The CDR3 DNA sequence: TGTGCCAGCAGCTTAGAAAAGACAGGGTGTGGCAATTCACCCCTCCACTTT. Residues: CASSLEKTGCGNSPLHF.

The V call is TRBV11-2, the J call TRBJ2-3; weak D call: TRBD2 (6 bases). V lost 5 bases and J lost 2, with 11 bases in between. The CDR3 totals 14 residues. Germline V CDR1 and CDR2: SGHAT, FQNNGV. CDR3 DNA: TGTGCCAGCAGCCTATTAGCGGACACAGATACGCAGTATTTT. This sequence encodes CASSLLADTDTQYF.

The CDR3 DNA is TGTGCCAGCAGTTTGGACAGTTACGAGCAGTACTTC. As protein: CASSLDSYEQYF. The V call is TRBV12-3 or TRBV12-4, the J call TRBJ2-7; maybe TRBD1 (6 bases). The germline V and J ends were trimmed by 3 bases and 4 bases, with 7 bases remaining between them. The CDR3 length is 12 residues.

The genes are TRBV9 and TRBJ2-1; TRBD2 matches at 9 bases. Germline trimming cut 3 bases from V and 1 base from J; bases unmatched to any gene: 2. CDR3 length: 15 amino acids. Germline loops: CDR1 SGDLS, CDR2 YYNGEE. DNA for the CDR3: TGTGCCAGCAGCGAGCGGGAGGCTTCCTACAATGAGCAGTTCTTC. Its protein is CASSEREASYNEQFF. The complete variable domain, with remaining parts taken from reference TRBV9 and TRBJ2-1, reads DSGVTQTPKHLITATGQRVTLRCSPRSGDLSVYWYQQSLDQGLQFLIQYYNGEERAKGNILERFSAQQFPDLHSELNLSSLELGDSALYFCASSEREASYNEQFFGPGTRLTVL.

The rearrangement joins TRBV5-1 to TRBJ1-4; D gene unclear. The V and J ends lost 4 bases and 8 bases respectively, with 15 bases between them. The length of the CDR3 is 14 residues. Germline V gives CDR1 SGHRS, CDR2 YFSETQ. The CDR3 DNA is TGCGCCAGCAGCCCTTTTTCGACGGGAGAAAAACTGTTTTTT. This codes for CASSPFSTGEKLFF. Supplemented by reference TRBV5-1 and TRBJ1-4, the full variable domain reads KAGVTQTPRYLIKTRGQQVTLSCSPISGHRSVSWYQQTPGQGLQFLFEYFSETQRNKGNFPGRFSGRQFSNSRSEMNVSTLELGDSALYLCASSPFSTGEKLFFGSGTQLSVL.

The gene calls are TRBV5-1 and TRBJ2-2; 9 bases line up with TRBD1. The CDR3 is 15 amino acids. The ends lost 4 bases at V and 3 bases at J; junction bases unmatched: 4. CDR1 is SGHRS and CDR2 is YFSETQ in the germline V gene. The CDR3: CASSPQGADTGELFF. The CDR3 DNA follows: TGCGCCAGCAGCCCACAGGGGGCTGACACCGGGGAGCTGTTTTTT.

This chain connects TRBV15 to TRBJ1-1; 7 bases fit TRBD1. This CDR3 is built from 15 residues. V lost 5 bases, J lost 7 bases, and 13 bases stayed unmatched. Germline V CDR1 and CDR2: LNHNV, YYDKDF (reference sequence). The CDR3 nucleotides read TGTGCCACCAGCGCAATAGACAGGGATGCTATTGAAGCTTTCTTT. This sequence encodes CATSAIDRDAIEAFF.

This clone occurred once. The chain joins TRBV6-5 to TRBJ2-6, with a possible D match to TRBD1 (5 bases). Germline CDR1 MNHEY, CDR2 SVGAGI. The CDR3 is 15 residues long. The V and J ends lost 6 bases and 0 bases respectively, with 9 bases between them. This chain's CDR3 is CASRTESSGANVLTF. CDR3 nucleotides: TGTGCCAGCAGGACAGAGAGCTCTGGGGCCAACGTCCTGACTTTC.

The chain employs TRBV4-1 and TRBJ2-7, with 9 bases that match TRBD2. J was trimmed by 4 bases and V by 1 base; bases with no gene match: 8. CDR1 is MGHRA and CDR2 is YSYEKL in the germline V gene. The CDR3 runs to 16 residues. CDR3 loop: CASSQVQLAGQYEQYF. The CDR3 region has the DNA TGCGCCAGCAGCCAAGTACAACTAGCGGGTCAATACGAGCAGTACTTC.

The chain joins TRBV5-1 to TRBJ2-3, with 8 nucleotides matching TRBD1. The trim removed 0 bases at V and 4 bases at J, leaving 4 bases unmatched. CDR1 is SGHRS, CDR2 YFSETQ, per germline. CDR3 length equals 15 residues. DNA of the CDR3: TGCGCCAGCAGCTTGGGCCAGGGGGCTGCAGATACGCAGTATTTT. Translated: CASSLGQGAADTQYF.

This clone was picked up one time. CDR3 loop: CASSLSGATDTQYF. The CDR3 DNA is TGTGCCAGCAGCTTATCTGGAGCCACAGATACGCAGTATTTT. The chain combines TRBV11-3 with TRBJ2-3, with D unresolved. The CDR3 is 14 amino acids. Trimming took 2 bases from V and 2 from J, leaving 8 bases between them. Germline V gene data show CDR1 as SGHNT and CDR2 as YENEEA.

The CDR3 sequence is CASSSAGEGEQFF. The CDR3 region has the DNA TGTGCCAGTAGTTCCGCAGGGGAAGGGGAGCAGTTCTTC. J is TRBJ2-1 and V is TRBV19; the D gene is possibly TRBD1 (6 bases). V lost 5 bases and J 10 bases, leaving 15 bases between the germline ends. Germline V gene data show CDR1 as LNHDA and CDR2 as SQIVND (reference sequence). This CDR3 spans 13 amino acids.

This rearrangement joins TRBV6-2 or TRBV6-3 to TRBJ2-4, with D perhaps matching TRBD1 (6 bases). Trimming left V 5 bases short and J 0 bases short, with 11 bases between. This CDR3 comprises 15 residues. In germline, CDR1 is MNHEY, CDR2 SVGEGT. This chain's CDR3 is CASSLDRLAKNIQYF. Written as DNA, the CDR3 is TGTGCCAGCAGTCTCGACAGGCTAGCCAAAAACATTCAGTACTTC.

V usage is TRBV5-1 and J usage is TRBJ2-1, with a tentative D call TRBD2 (6 bases). Germline lookup yields CDR1 SGHRS and CDR2 YFSETQ. This CDR3 contains 14 residues. V was shortened by 2 bases and J by 9 bases, with 15 bases between the two germline ends. CDR3 sequence reads: CASSLTGDSGEQFF. In DNA form, the CDR3 reads TGCGCCAGCAGCTTAACGGGAGATTCCGGTGAGCAGTTCTTC.

This clone came up a few times. The chain employs TRBV14 and TRBJ2-3; 15 nucleotides agree with TRBD2. CDR1 is SGHDN, CDR2 FVKESK, per germline. The CDR3 contains 18 residues. V shed 1 base, J shed 2 bases, and the junction held 4 bases outside the gene matches. The CDR3 DNA reads as TGTGCCAGCAGCCAAGCTGGGACTAGCGGGAGGTACACAGATACGCAGTATTTT. Amino acid sequence: CASSQAGTSGRYTDTQYF.

The rearrangement uses TRBV5-6 and TRBJ2-3, with 10 bases lining up with TRBD2. J lost 1 base, V lost 2 bases, and 1 base had no gene match. The germline V gene encodes CDR1 SGHDT and CDR2 YYEEEE. CDR3 size: 15 residues. Written as DNA, the CDR3 is TGTGCCAGCAGCTTCCTAGCGGGGGGCACAGATACGCAGTATTTT. This encodes CASSFLAGGTDTQYF. Using reference TRBV5-6 and TRBJ2-3 for the parts outside the CDR3, the full variable domain is DAGVTQSPTHLIKTRGQQVTLRCSPKSGHDTVSWYQQALGQGPQFIFQYYEEEERQRGNFPDRFSGHQFPNYSSELNVNALLLGDSALYLCASSFLAGGTDTQYFGPGTRLTVL.

This clone was picked up one time. This chain uses TRBV5-4 with TRBJ1-2; 9 bases fit TRBD1. The CDR3 contains 15 residues. Germline CDR1 is SGHNT and CDR2 is YYREEE (reference sequence). V lost 5 bases to trimming and J lost 0 bases; unmatched junction nucleotides: 5. The CDR3 bases are TGTGCCAGCAGTGCACAGGGGGCCCCTAACTATGGCTACACCTTC. Amino acids: CASSAQGAPNYGYTF.

This chain connects TRBV21-1 to TRBJ2-6; the table's D call of TRBD1 was not tested on the DNA. TRBV21-1 is a known pseudogene. The CDR3 is 21 amino acids. CDR3 sequence (DNA): TGTGCCAGCAGCAAAGGGCCGGCAGGGGACCTGAGAGAAGCTGGGGCCAACGTCCTGACTTTC. Its protein product is CASSKGPAGDLREAGANVLTF.

This sequence joins TRBV28 and TRBJ2-3; 10 bases line up with TRBD2. This CDR3 comprises 15 residues. The J segment lost 0 bases and the V segment lost 5 bases, leaving 2 bases of the junction unmatched. Germline CDR1 MDHEN, CDR2 SYDVKM. The CDR3 region is CASSLAGASTDTQYF. As DNA, the CDR3 is TGTGCCAGCAGTCTAGCGGGAGCTAGCACAGATACGCAGTATTTT.

J is TRBJ2-2 and V is TRBV7-9, with TRBD2 as a possible D gene (6 bases). CDR1 is SEHNR and CDR2 is FQNEAQ in the germline V gene (reference sequence). V dropped 3 bases and J dropped 5 bases, with 13 bases sitting between them. The CDR3 is 15 residues long. DNA of the CDR3: TGTGCCAGCAGCTTGTGGACCGGGGGAACCGGGGAGCTGTTTTTT. Protein product: CASSLWTGGTGELFF.

The chain carries TRBV6-2 or TRBV6-3 and TRBJ1-6; D might be TRBD1 (5 bases). Germline lookup yields CDR1 MNHEY and CDR2 SVGEGT. Trimming cost V 2 bases and J 7 bases, with 15 bases left between them. The CDR3 is 16 amino acids. In DNA, the CDR3 is TGTGCCAGCAGTTACGGGCAGGGACTAGGAAATTCACCCCTCCACTTT. It is translated as CASSYGQGLGNSPLHF.

The rearrangement uses TRBV4-2 and TRBJ1-4, with D perhaps matching TRBD1 (5 bases). Trimming pared 1 base from V and 1 base from J, leaving 7 bases between. The CDR3 loop spans 15 amino acids. Germline lookup yields CDR1 LGHNA and CDR2 YNFKEQ. The CDR3 DNA is TGTGCCAGCAGCCAAGCCCAGGGAACTAATGAAAAACTGTTTTTT. The encoded protein is CASSQAQGTNEKLFF.